What follows is one T cell receptor (beta chain) and its context. Germline V lookup: CDR1 SGHAT, CDR2 FQNNGV. The CDR3 totals 15 residues. The V and J ends lost 4 bases and 0 bases, in that order; junction bases with no gene match: 5. The PCR employed 60 Vbeta primers together with 13 Jbeta primers. The table came from immunoSEQ multiplex PCR; TCRdb's copy has only in-frame clones and leaves some out. The repertoire has roughly 150,000 clones, 79% of them found once; the top ten carry around 7%. The data stem from a study of cytomegalovirus exposure and HLA in healthy donors. The receptor was isolated from a man aged 35-49 years in good health and CMV-seropositive. The sample comprised PBMCs. V usage is TRBV11-2 and J usage is TRBJ1-1, with 7 nucleotides matching TRBD1. The CDR3, as DNA: TGTGCCAGCAGCTACAGGGGCCTCATGAACACTGAAGCTTTCTTT. It is translated as CASSYRGLMNTEAFF. Complete variable domain (other parts from reference TRBV11-2 and TRBJ1-1): EAGVAQSPRYKIIEKRQSVAFWCNPISGHATLYWYQQILGQGPKLLIQFQNNGVVDDSQLPKDRFSAERLKGVDSTLKIQPAKLEDSAVYLCASSYRGLMNTEAFFGQGTRLTVV.